This T cell receptor beta chain was sequenced in a study of blood T cell repertoires in COVID-19. Study as a whole: PBMCs, B-cell-depleted T cells, or T cells were the source of the cDNA or gDNA that made up the material.

TCRdb's copy holds only in-frame clones and misses some; the assay was immunoSEQ multiplex PCR. The sample has tens of thousands of clones, around 85% seen once. The specimen was peripheral blood. The TCR originated in a man between 65 and 79 years old with acute or convalescent COVID-19.

This CDR3 is CASSWAYNEQFF. CDR3 nucleotides: TGCGCCAGCAGCTGGGCTTACAATGAGCAGTTCTTC. The chain couples TRBV5-1 to TRBJ2-1; D not resolved. The CDR3 loop spans 12 amino acids. The V end was cut by 3 bases, the J end by 4 bases, with 5 bases between. The V gene's germline CDR1 is SGHRS and CDR2 YFSETQ.